This TCR beta chain was obtained from a study of vaccination effects on CD4 cells after COVID-19 (dated by TCRdb to 2022 to 2024). In the study overall: Across the study, the median time from the second dose to post-vaccine sampling was 72 days (range 14 to 241). A total of 9 to 11 COVID-19 convalescent patients and a handful of SARS-CoV-2-naive healthy vaccine recipients were included in the full study. The Oncomine TCR Beta short-read assay on an Illumina iSeq 100 was used to sequence cultures from other donors in the study. The study compared SARS-CoV-2 spike-specific CD4+ TCR repertoires before and after mRNA vaccination in COVID-19 convalescent patients and infection-naive vaccine recipients. Study-wide findings and limitations: In healthy vaccine recipients, vaccine-induced clones were almost all SARS-CoV-2 mono-reactive, with only 1 of 255 cross-reactive with common cold coronaviruses. Marked clonal contraction was observed in both infection-induced and vaccine-induced clones at late post-vaccination timepoints, consistent with waning T cell responses. Only a small number of convalescent patients were included, and no early post-infection timepoints were available, which limited the study.

In the ViraFEST assay, PBMC were stimulated with viral peptide pools, and TCR sequencing was then used to find antigen-specific CD4+ T cell clonotypes based on their expansion. After more than nine days of culture, CD4+ T cells were isolated with the EasySep CD4+ T cell isolation kit. Two doses of either the BNT162b2 or the mRNA-1273 mRNA SARS-CoV-2 vaccine were administered to participants. The absence of prior SARS-CoV-2 infection in healthy vaccine recipients was confirmed by negative nucleocapsid antibodies before and after vaccination. About 2.2 million PBMC per well were cultured in IMDM with 5% human AB serum, 10 IU/ml IL-2 and gentamicin, plus 10 ug/ml peptides. Half of the culture medium was replaced with fresh IL-2-containing medium on days 3 and 7. Unless otherwise noted, each peptide stimulation condition was cultured in triplicate wells. PBMC were separated from whole blood using Ficoll-Paque Plus gradient centrifugation and were then either cryopreserved at -140C or used fresh. The overlapping peptide pools covered the spike proteins of SARS-CoV-2 as well as those of the common cold coronaviruses HCoV-NL63, HCoV-OC43 and HCoV-229E. The QIAamp micro DNA kit was used to extract genomic DNA from the cultured CD4+ T cells.

Libraries were prepared through the immunoSEQ multiplex PCR assay. DNA from the cultured and isolated CD4+ T cells underwent TCR beta CDR3 sequencing. Per the source publication's procedure: Non-productive TCR sequences were discarded, and reads were trimmed to the CDR3 region, with only CDR3s of 7 or more amino acids retained. The MANAFEST web app was used to identify antigen-specific clonotypes by comparing expansion in peptide wells with expansion in reference cultures. To be called positive, a clone needed expansion at FDR<0.05 compared with the reference and with all other wells, an odds ratio greater than 5, and a frequency greater than 0.1% in two replicate wells. Cross-reactive clonotypes were defined as significantly expanded in SARS-CoV-2 spike wells and in at least one common cold coronavirus spike condition. CDR3 similarity was assessed by Levenshtein distance using the stringdist R package, and unrooted trees were constructed with ape in R 3.6.1. Here the immuneACCESS table is served through TCRdb, limited to in-frame sequences with V and J called. Missing clones are a known gap in these copies; in checked studies unresolved V genes cover under half, and the rest lacks a known reason. The DNA gave D and trimming, while V, J and clone size come from that table. Across this sample there are about 24,000 clones, with around 70% seen only once. The ten biggest clones cover roughly 8.7% of the sample.

Notes on this clone: Its antigen target is currently unknown. Qualities for individual bases were not recorded, and no much larger clone is one base off.

This material consisted of CD4+ T cells from PBMCs cultured with SARS-CoV-2 spike peptides, taken after COVID-19 vaccination. The intended sense of this specimen's cell subset or site label: SARS-CoV-2 spike overlapping peptide pool stimulation. The sequence was obtained from a human donor who received a COVID-19 vaccine.

The bases are TGTGCCAGCAGTCCCCGGGAGCAACGCTATGGCTACACCTTC. This is translated as CASSPREQRYGYTF. The sequence is built from TRBV27 and TRBJ1-2; the D gene remains uncertain. V is pared back by 5 bases and J by 4 bases, with 14 bases lying between the germline termini. CDR1 and CDR2 were assigned from the germline V gene (reference sequence) as MNHEY and SMNVEV. There are 14 amino acids in the CDR3, from cysteine to phenylalanine inclusive. The sequence is cut down to CDR3 DNA, 42 bases in frame from base 1.